Listed below are T cell receptor beta chains from one sample, sequenced in a study of cytomegalovirus exposure and HLA in healthy donors. Using immunoSEQ multiplex PCR, the repertoire was profiled, and TCRdb retains in-frame clones only, with some absent. The data show approximately 150,000 clones, roughly 87% seen once. The sequencing sample was made of PBMCs. These receptors were taken from a woman under 40 in good health and CMV-seronegative. Both conserved end residues are part of each CDR3. The order of the fields is CDR3 DNA, CDR3 protein, D gene, J gene, V gene, clone size. A D gene is named only where the DNA matches it firmly. Part of the rows lack a size; the others show once, few, many or a class for expanded clones.

TGTGCCAGCGGTACGGGTCAGGCGGGCAATGAGCAGTTCTTC | CASGTGQAGNEQFF | . | TRBJ2-1 | TRBV7-6 | .
TGTGCCAGCAGCCCTTACAGGGGTAGCAATCAGCCCCAGCATTTT | CASSPYRGSNQPQHF | TRBD1 | TRBJ1-5 | TRBV7-2 | .
TGTGCCACAACAGGGTGGGAAAGCAATCAGCCCCAGCATTTT | CATTGWESNQPQHF | . | TRBJ1-5 | TRBV5-8 | .
TGCGCCAGCCGGAGCGGGAGTGAGACCCAGTACTTC | CASRSGSETQYF | TRBD2 | TRBJ2-5 | TRBV5-1 | .
TGTGCCAGCAGCTTTTCGGGGTTAGCGGGAGACGAGCAGTACTTC | CASSFSGLAGDEQYF | TRBD2 | TRBJ2-7 | TRBV11-3 | .
TGCGCCAGCAGCTTGAGCGGGACTAGTAACGAGCAGTACTTC | CASSLSGTSNEQYF | TRBD2 | TRBJ2-7 | TRBV5-1 | .
TGTGCCAGCAGTTTGATGGCTAGCGGGTTGAATGAGCAGTTCTTC | CASSLMASGLNEQFF | TRBD2 | TRBJ2-1 | TRBV27 | .
TGTGCCAGCAGCCCTAAAGGGACAGGAGTGAACACTGAAGCTTTCTTT | CASSPKGTGVNTEAFF | TRBD1 | TRBJ1-1 | TRBV7-3 | .
TGTGCCAGCAGTGCCCCCGGGACAGACTCCTACGAGCAGTACTTC | CASSAPGTDSYEQYF | TRBD1 | TRBJ2-7 | TRBV6-1 | .
TGCGCCAGCAGCTTGTCGGCCAGCGGGAGTGTCGGGGAGCTGTTTTTT | CASSLSASGSVGELFF | TRBD2 | TRBJ2-2 | TRBV5-1 | .
TGTGCCAGCAGACCTCCAGGGGCCCTCTATGGCTACACCTTC | CASRPPGALYGYTF | . | TRBJ1-2 | TRBV28 | .
TGTGCCAGAAGCTTCAAAGGGACTAGCGGGAGGGCCCACCCCGAGCAGTTCTTC | CARSFKGTSGRAHPEQFF | TRBD2 | TRBJ2-1 | TRBV5-3 | .
TGTGCCAGCAGATCTGACAGGGGGTTATCCTACAATGAGCAGTTCTTC | CASRSDRGLSYNEQFF | TRBD1 | TRBJ2-1 | TRBV2 | .
TGCAGCGTTGGGGACAGGGCCTACGAGCAGTACTTC | CSVGDRAYEQYF | TRBD1 | TRBJ2-7 | TRBV29-1 | .
TGCGCCACCGGACAGGGGGCGGGTGAAGCTTTCTTT | CATGQGAGEAFF | TRBD1 | TRBJ1-1 | TRBV5-1 | .
TGTGCCAGCTCTCGACGGGGGCAAGAGACCCAGTACTTC | CASSRRGQETQYF | . | TRBJ2-5 | TRBV27 | .
TGTGCCAGCTCACCACTCTCGCCAGCGGGGAGGGGAGAGACCCAGTACTTC | CASSPLSPAGRGETQYF | TRBD2 | TRBJ2-5 | TRBV18 | .
TGTGCCAGCGGCCGACTAAGCACAGATACGCAGTATTTT | CASGRLSTDTQYF | . | TRBJ2-3 | TRBV7-9 | few
TGTGCCAGCAGCTCCAGACTAGCGGGAGCGGGGTACGAGCAGTACTTC | CASSSRLAGAGYEQYF | TRBD2 | TRBJ2-7 | TRBV11-2 | .
TGTGCCAGCAGCTTAAGGGCTAGCGGGAGAAACTACGAGCAGTACTTC | CASSLRASGRNYEQYF | TRBD2 | TRBJ2-7 | TRBV11-2 | .
TGTGCCAGGGGACAGGGGGCGGGTCAGCCCCAGCATTTT | CARGQGAGQPQHF | TRBD1 | TRBJ1-5 | TRBV9 | .
TGCGCCAGCAATGGGGGCAATGGTAATTCACCCCTCCACTTT | CASNGGNGNSPLHF | . | TRBJ1-6 | TRBV5-1 | .
TGTGCCAGTAGGGGCATCTCCTACGAGCAGTACTTC | CASRGISYEQYF | . | TRBJ2-7 | TRBV19 | .
TGCGCCAGCAGGTTTACGGGGGGGCCTTTTACCGGGGAGCTGTTTTTT | CASRFTGGPFTGELFF | TRBD2 | TRBJ2-2 | TRBV5-1 | .
TGTGCCAGCAGCCCATTAGCGAACACAGATACGCAGTATTTT | CASSPLANTDTQYF | . | TRBJ2-3 | TRBV7-2 | .
TGTGCCAGTAGTATAAGGGGGGCTAGCGGGATACAGGGCAATGAGCAGTTCTTC | CASSIRGASGIQGNEQFF | TRBD2 | TRBJ2-1 | TRBV19 | .
TGTGCCAGCAGCTGGGGCAGGGGGCCGTACGAGCAGTACTTC | CASSWGRGPYEQYF | TRBD1 | TRBJ2-7 | TRBV5-6 | .
TGTGCCAGCTCCTTTACAGAGAACACTGAAGCTTTCTTT | CASSFTENTEAFF | . | TRBJ1-1 | TRBV18 | .
TGTGCCAGCAGCCCGCGGGGGGCTGTCGACGAGCAGTACTTC | CASSPRGAVDEQYF | TRBD2 | TRBJ2-7 | TRBV7-2 | .
TGCGCCAGCAGCCCAAACAGGGTAGGGGGTTTGGGGGCTTTAAGCAATCAGCCCCAGCATTTT | CASSPNRVGGLGALSNQPQHF | . | TRBJ1-5 | TRBV4-1 | .
TGCGCCAGCAGCTCCGGGTCTAGCGGCTACAATGAGCAGTTCTTC | CASSSGSSGYNEQFF | TRBD2 | TRBJ2-1 | TRBV5-1 | once
TGTGCCAGCAGCGGAAGGGGCTTCAACGTCCTGACTTTC | CASSGRGFNVLTF | . | TRBJ2-6 | TRBV7-6 | .
TGTGCCAGTAGTATCTGGGAGCTTAATTCACCCCTCCACTTT | CASSIWELNSPLHF | . | TRBJ1-6 | TRBV19 | .
TGCAGCGCATCAGCGGGAGTGACGGCCTACGAGCAGTACTTC | CSASAGVTAYEQYF | TRBD2 | TRBJ2-7 | TRBV29-1 | .
TGTGCCACTCGCCGGGAGGCGGGAGGGTACACCGGGGAGCTGTTTTTT | CATRREAGGYTGELFF | TRBD2 | TRBJ2-2 | TRBV15 | .
TGTGCCAGCAGCCCCGGGGGGCTAGCGACCTGGTGGATCTTC | CASSPGGLATWWIF | . | TRBJ2-1 | TRBV27 | .
TGTGCCAGCAGTGTGGGGACTAAGGCTCCACCCCTCCACTTT | CASSVGTKAPPLHF | . | TRBJ1-6 | TRBV6-1 | .
TGTGCCAGTGGAGCGTTCCGGACAGGAACCTACGAGCAGTACTTC | CASGAFRTGTYEQYF | TRBD1 | TRBJ2-7 | TRBV19 | .
TGTGCCAGCAGCTTTCGCCTAGCGGGAGGAATTGAGCAGTTCTTC | CASSFRLAGGIEQFF | TRBD2 | TRBJ2-1 | TRBV7-2 | .
TGTGCCAGCAGTTTGGTCGGACTAGCGGGAGGTGGAGAGACCCAGTACTTC | CASSLVGLAGGGETQYF | TRBD2 | TRBJ2-5 | TRBV28 | .
TGTGCCAGCAGCTTATTGGGGGCGGGAGGGCGGCTCGAGCAGTACTTC | CASSLLGAGGRLEQYF | TRBD2 | TRBJ2-7 | TRBV7-2 | .
TGTGCCAGCAGGGAGGGACAGGGGGCGAGGGCTGAAGCTTTCTTT | CASREGQGARAEAFF | TRBD1 | TRBJ1-1 | TRBV5-4 | .
TGCGCCAGCAGCCAAGAACCGGGACTAAACAATGAGCAGTTCTTC | CASSQEPGLNNEQFF | TRBD2 | TRBJ2-1 | TRBV4-1 | .
TGTGCCAGCAGTTTTGGACAGGGGGCCGTCGGGAGGGACACTGAAGCTTTCTTT | CASSFGQGAVGRDTEAFF | TRBD1 | TRBJ1-1 | TRBV27 | .
TGTGCCAGCAGCTCCTTCTACGAGCAGTACTTC | CASSSFYEQYF | . | TRBJ2-7 | TRBV7-2 | .
TGTGCCAGCAGCCACGCACAGGGAAGGCAGTACTTC | CASSHAQGRQYF | . | TRBJ2-7 | TRBV13 | few
TGCGCCAGCAGCTTGGAAGGTGTGGGAGCGTCCTACGAGCAGTACTTC | CASSLEGVGASYEQYF | . | TRBJ2-7 | TRBV5-1 | .
TGTGCCACTCACTCGGGGGGGAAGAACACCGGGGAGCTGTTTTTT | CATHSGGKNTGELFF | TRBD2 | TRBJ2-2 | TRBV6-5 | .
TGCGCCAGCAGCTTGAACGGACTAGCCGGAGAGACCCAGTACTTC | CASSLNGLAGETQYF | TRBD2 | TRBJ2-5 | TRBV5-1 | .
TGTGCCAGCAAAGGCGAGGGGGACACTGAAGCTTTCTTT | CASKGEGDTEAFF | . | TRBJ1-1 | TRBV2 | .
TGTGCCAGCAGTTTAGGACAGTACTCTGGAAACACCATATATTTT | CASSLGQYSGNTIYF | . | TRBJ1-3 | TRBV28 | .
TGCGCCAGCAGCCCAGGACTAGCGGGAGCGTGGGAGCAGTACTTC | CASSPGLAGAWEQYF | TRBD2 | TRBJ2-5 | TRBV4-1 | .